Listed below are T cell receptor beta chains from one sample, sequenced in a study of shared clonotypes between healthy human individuals. Method: immunoSEQ multiplex PCR; TCRdb's copy keeps in-frame clones and lacks some. This table holds about 2.4 million clones, 93% found once. The sample consisted of naive CD4+ T cells from PBMCs. The receptors shown here come from a man aged 18 to 29 in good health. Some clones in this sample may be carry-over from other donors' samples. The CDR3 runs from the conserved cysteine through the conserved F or W. Fields, in order: clone size, V gene, D gene, J gene, CDR3 protein, CDR3 DNA. The D gene is left open where the match is weak. A row's size may be missing; if present it is once, few, many or a size class.

abundance: .
v_gene: TRBV10-2
d_gene: TRBD1
j_gene: TRBJ2-3
CDR3aa: CASRVDRGTDTQYF
CDR3nt: TGCGCCAGCAGAGTGGACAGGGGCACAGATACGCAGTATTTT

abundance: .
v_gene: TRBV5-1
d_gene: .
j_gene: TRBJ1-2
CDR3aa: CASSLQDSGYGYTF
CDR3nt: TGCGCCAGCAGCTTGCAAGACAGCGGTTATGGCTACACCTTC

abundance: .
v_gene: TRBV5-1
d_gene: .
j_gene: TRBJ2-7
CDR3aa: CASSFPGDEQYF
CDR3nt: TGCGCCAGCAGCTTCCCGGGAGACGAGCAGTACTTC

abundance: .
v_gene: TRBV18
d_gene: TRBD1
j_gene: TRBJ1-1
CDR3aa: CASSPIRQGANTEAFF
CDR3nt: TGTGCCAGCTCACCAATAAGACAGGGGGCGAACACTGAAGCTTTCTTT

abundance: .
v_gene: TRBV5-1
d_gene: TRBD1
j_gene: TRBJ2-5
CDR3aa: CASSRGQGLETQYF
CDR3nt: TGCGCCAGCAGCCGCGGACAGGGTCTTGAGACCCAGTACTTC

abundance: .
v_gene: TRBV5-1
d_gene: TRBD2
j_gene: TRBJ2-2
CDR3aa: CASRYSPLAGTANTGELFF
CDR3nt: TGCGCCAGCAGATATTCGCCACTAGCGGGGACGGCGAACACCGGGGAGCTGTTTTTT

abundance: .
v_gene: TRBV14
d_gene: .
j_gene: TRBJ2-3
CDR3aa: CASSRRVITDTQYF
CDR3nt: TGTGCCAGCAGCCGTCGGGTAATCACAGATACGCAGTATTTT

abundance: once
v_gene: TRBV7-3
d_gene: TRBD2
j_gene: TRBJ2-3
CDR3aa: CASSLLAGFSDTQYF
CDR3nt: TGTGCCAGCAGCTTATTAGCGGGGTTTTCAGATACGCAGTATTTT

abundance: .
v_gene: TRBV6-5
d_gene: .
j_gene: TRBJ2-7
CDR3aa: CASSRTQGSYEQYF
CDR3nt: TGTGCCAGCAGTCGGACGCAAGGCTCCTACGAGCAGTACTTC

abundance: .
v_gene: TRBV7-9
d_gene: TRBD2
j_gene: TRBJ2-1
CDR3aa: CASSSYLKAGNIYNEQFF
CDR3nt: TGTGCCAGCAGCTCCTACCTGAAAGCGGGAAATATTTACAATGAGCAGTTCTTC

abundance: .
v_gene: TRBV5-1
d_gene: TRBD2
j_gene: TRBJ2-7
CDR3aa: CASSLMAGRGYYEQYF
CDR3nt: TGCGCCAGCAGCTTGATGGCAGGGAGGGGATACTACGAGCAGTACTTC

abundance: .
v_gene: TRBV7-9
d_gene: .
j_gene: TRBJ2-7
CDR3aa: CASSLYPQVAVTYEQYF
CDR3nt: TGTGCCAGCAGCTTATATCCCCAGGTAGCGGTAACCTACGAGCAGTACTTC

abundance: .
v_gene: TRBV5-1
d_gene: TRBD2
j_gene: TRBJ2-1
CDR3aa: CASSFGLAGSSYNEQFF
CDR3nt: TGCGCCAGCAGCTTTGGGCTAGCGGGAAGCTCCTACAATGAGCAGTTCTTC

abundance: .
v_gene: TRBV27
d_gene: .
j_gene: TRBJ1-2
CDR3aa: CATPKGGANYGYTF
CDR3nt: TGTGCCACCCCGAAGGGGGGAGCCAACTATGGCTACACCTTC

abundance: .
v_gene: TRBV7-2
d_gene: TRBD1
j_gene: TRBJ1-5
CDR3aa: CASSFGTAYSNQPQHF
CDR3nt: TGTGCCAGCAGCTTCGGGACAGCATATAGCAATCAGCCCCAGCATTTT

abundance: .
v_gene: TRBV27
d_gene: TRBD1
j_gene: TRBJ1-6
CDR3aa: CASTPRDRRNSPLHF
CDR3nt: TGTGCCAGCACCCCCCGGGACAGGCGGAATTCACCCCTCCACTTT

abundance: .
v_gene: TRBV6-6
d_gene: .
j_gene: TRBJ1-5
CDR3aa: CASSKVKGNQPQHF
CDR3nt: TGTGCCAGCAGTAAGGTGAAGGGCAATCAGCCCCAGCATTTT

abundance: .
v_gene: TRBV18
d_gene: TRBD1
j_gene: TRBJ2-2
CDR3aa: CASSPRQGQTGELFF
CDR3nt: TGTGCCAGCTCACCACGACAGGGGCAAACCGGGGAGCTGTTTTTT

abundance: .
v_gene: TRBV28
d_gene: .
j_gene: TRBJ1-2
CDR3aa: CASITGGNYGYTF
CDR3nt: TGTGCCAGCATAACTGGGGGGAACTATGGCTACACCTTC

abundance: .
v_gene: TRBV6-6
d_gene: .
j_gene: TRBJ2-2
CDR3aa: CASSSAETGGELFF
CDR3nt: TGTGCCAGCAGTTCGGCGGAAACAGGCGGGGAGCTGTTTTTT

abundance: .
v_gene: TRBV28
d_gene: .
j_gene: TRBJ1-3
CDR3aa: CASALRNGNTIYF
CDR3nt: TGTGCCAGCGCTCTCAGGAACGGAAACACCATATATTTT

abundance: once
v_gene: TRBV7-2
d_gene: TRBD2
j_gene: TRBJ2-4
CDR3aa: CASSSWTSGTKNIQYF
CDR3nt: TGTGCCAGCAGCTCGTGGACTAGCGGGACAAAAAACATTCAGTACTTC

abundance: .
v_gene: TRBV4-2
d_gene: TRBD2
j_gene: TRBJ2-2
CDR3aa: CASSQEGLARANTGELFF
CDR3nt: TGTGCCAGCAGCCAAGAAGGACTAGCGAGAGCGAACACCGGGGAGCTGTTTTTT

abundance: .
v_gene: TRBV4-1
d_gene: .
j_gene: TRBJ1-5
CDR3aa: CASSHQAVFSNQPQHF
CDR3nt: TGCGCCAGCAGCCACCAGGCGGTTTTTAGCAATCAGCCCCAGCATTTT

abundance: .
v_gene: TRBV5-1
d_gene: .
j_gene: TRBJ2-5
CDR3aa: CASSPLPSRQETQYF
CDR3nt: TGCGCCAGCAGCCCATTACCGAGCCGCCAAGAGACCCAGTACTTC

abundance: few
v_gene: TRBV6-5
d_gene: .
j_gene: TRBJ1-3
CDR3aa: CASSARRSGNTIYF
CDR3nt: TGTGCCAGCAGTGCCCGACGCTCTGGAAACACCATATATTTT

abundance: .
v_gene: TRBV18
d_gene: TRBD1
j_gene: TRBJ1-2
CDR3aa: CASSPPLARGRRGSGYTF
CDR3nt: TGTGCCAGCTCACCACCGTTAGCCAGGGGGCGCAGAGGGAGTGGCTACACCTTC

abundance: .
v_gene: TRBV14
d_gene: .
j_gene: TRBJ1-1
CDR3aa: CASSKSLGAHEAFF
CDR3nt: TGTGCCAGCAGCAAATCATTGGGGGCCCATGAAGCTTTCTTT

abundance: once
v_gene: TRBV30
d_gene: TRBD2
j_gene: TRBJ2-1
CDR3aa: CAWSGTSVYNEQFF
CDR3nt: TGTGCCTGGAGTGGGACTAGCGTCTACAATGAGCAGTTCTTC

abundance: .
v_gene: TRBV7-2
d_gene: .
j_gene: TRBJ2-7
CDR3aa: CAEALGIQGVYEQYF
CDR3nt: TGTGCCGAAGCCTTGGGGATTCAGGGAGTGTACGAGCAGTACTTC

abundance: .
v_gene: TRBV28
d_gene: TRBD1
j_gene: TRBJ2-5
CDR3aa: CASSSQDRATQETQYF
CDR3nt: TGTGCCAGCAGTTCACAAGACAGGGCAACCCAAGAGACCCAGTACTTC

abundance: once
v_gene: TRBV11-3
d_gene: TRBD2
j_gene: TRBJ2-1
CDR3aa: CASSLGSSGKVEQFF
CDR3nt: TGTGCCAGCAGCTTAGGTTCTAGCGGGAAGGTTGAGCAGTTCTTC

abundance: .
v_gene: TRBV2
d_gene: .
j_gene: TRBJ1-3
CDR3aa: CASTSGSSGNTIYF
CDR3nt: TGTGCCAGCACCTCAGGGAGCTCTGGAAACACCATATATTTT

abundance: .
v_gene: TRBV29-1
d_gene: .
j_gene: TRBJ1-4
CDR3aa: CSVGQAGKLFF
CDR3nt: TGCAGCGTTGGACAGGCGGGAAAACTGTTTTTT

abundance: once
v_gene: TRBV5-4
d_gene: .
j_gene: TRBJ2-5
CDR3aa: CASSSVPRESQETQYF
CDR3nt: TGTGCCAGCAGCTCGGTCCCTCGGGAGTCTCAAGAGACCCAGTACTTC

abundance: .
v_gene: TRBV11-1
d_gene: .
j_gene: TRBJ2-2
CDR3aa: CASSSRDGGTGELFF
CDR3nt: TGTGCCAGCAGCTCCAGGGACGGTGGCACCGGGGAGCTGTTTTTT

abundance: .
v_gene: TRBV18
d_gene: .
j_gene: TRBJ2-7
CDR3aa: CASSYGGVRSDEQYF
CDR3nt: TGTGCCAGCTCATACGGAGGGGTGCGGTCAGACGAGCAGTACTTC

abundance: .
v_gene: TRBV13
d_gene: .
j_gene: TRBJ2-3
CDR3aa: CASSIYRETQYF
CDR3nt: TGTGCCAGCAGCATCTACAGGGAAACGCAGTATTTT

abundance: .
v_gene: TRBV10-3
d_gene: .
j_gene: TRBJ1-5
CDR3aa: CAISERSQPQHF
CDR3nt: TGTGCCATCAGTGAACGTAGCCAGCCCCAGCATTTT

abundance: .
v_gene: TRBV7-3
d_gene: TRBD2
j_gene: TRBJ2-1
CDR3aa: CASSFDREAHNEQFF
CDR3nt: TGTGCCAGCAGCTTCGACCGGGAGGCCCACAATGAGCAGTTCTTC

abundance: once
v_gene: TRBV4-3
d_gene: .
j_gene: TRBJ2-5
CDR3aa: CASSQEAATQGREQYF
CDR3nt: TGCGCCAGCAGCCAAGAGGCGGCGACCCAGGGGAGAGAGCAGTACTTC

abundance: .
v_gene: TRBV6-6
d_gene: TRBD1
j_gene: TRBJ2-2
CDR3aa: CASSKTGGAGGELFF
CDR3nt: TGTGCCAGCAGTAAAACAGGGGGCGCGGGCGGGGAGCTGTTTTTT

abundance: .
v_gene: TRBV28
d_gene: .
j_gene: TRBJ1-5
CDR3aa: CASSFRARGSNQPQHF
CDR3nt: TGTGCCAGCAGTTTCCGGGCACGGGGAAGCAATCAACCCCAGCATTTT

abundance: .
v_gene: TRBV27
d_gene: .
j_gene: TRBJ2-7
CDR3aa: CASQTWQGARNEQYF
CDR3nt: TGTGCCAGCCAGACCTGGCAGGGAGCGAGGAACGAGCAGTACTTC

abundance: .
v_gene: TRBV28
d_gene: .
j_gene: TRBJ1-4
CDR3aa: CASRTDPNEKLFF
CDR3nt: TGTGCCAGCAGGACAGACCCTAATGAAAAACTGTTTTTT

abundance: .
v_gene: TRBV5-6
d_gene: .
j_gene: TRBJ2-3
CDR3aa: CASSVDLGRKYF
CDR3nt: TGTGCCAGCAGCGTAGACTTAGGGCGGAAGTATTTT

abundance: .
v_gene: TRBV7-2
d_gene: .
j_gene: TRBJ2-5
CDR3aa: CASSLIPGTQETQYF
CDR3nt: TGTGCCAGCAGCTTGATCCCCGGGACCCAAGAGACCCAGTACTTC

abundance: .
v_gene: TRBV15
d_gene: .
j_gene: TRBJ1-2
CDR3aa: CATSRDGGQAGYTF
CDR3nt: TGTGCCACCAGCAGAGATGGTGGGCAGGCGGGCTACACCTTC

abundance: .
v_gene: TRBV5-4
d_gene: TRBD1
j_gene: TRBJ1-4
CDR3aa: CASSPRTGDEKLFF
CDR3nt: TGTGCCAGCAGCCCACGGACAGGGGATGAAAAACTGTTTTTT

abundance: .
v_gene: TRBV18
d_gene: TRBD1
j_gene: TRBJ2-7
CDR3aa: CASAPQGAYEQYF
CDR3nt: TGTGCCAGCGCCCCACAGGGGGCCTACGAGCAGTACTTC

abundance: .
v_gene: TRBV5-4
d_gene: TRBD2
j_gene: TRBJ2-5
CDR3aa: CASSSGLAGEGVKTQYF
CDR3nt: TGTGCCAGCAGCTCGGGACTAGCGGGAGAGGGTGTGAAGACCCAGTACTTC

abundance: .
v_gene: TRBV11-3
d_gene: .
j_gene: TRBJ2-5
CDR3aa: CASSLGRMETQYF
CDR3nt: TGTGCCAGCAGCTTGGGACGGATGGAGACCCAGTACTTC

abundance: .
v_gene: TRBV10-3
d_gene: .
j_gene: TRBJ1-5
CDR3aa: CAISEVRGQPQHF
CDR3nt: TGTGCCATCAGTGAGGTGCGGGGTCAGCCCCAGCATTTT

abundance: .
v_gene: TRBV28
d_gene: .
j_gene: TRBJ2-5
CDR3aa: CASSFPGGRIEETQYF
CDR3nt: TGTGCCAGCAGTTTTCCCGGTGGGCGCATCGAAGAGACCCAGTACTTC

abundance: .
v_gene: TRBV19
d_gene: .
j_gene: TRBJ2-7
CDR3aa: CASSIDLWITGVNEQYF
CDR3nt: TGTGCCAGTAGTATAGATCTATGGATCACAGGTGTCAACGAGCAGTACTTC

abundance: .
v_gene: TRBV19
d_gene: .
j_gene: TRBJ2-6
CDR3aa: CASSIDPFSGANVLTF
CDR3nt: TGTGCCAGTAGTATAGATCCATTCTCTGGGGCCAACGTCCTGACTTTC

abundance: .
v_gene: TRBV7-2
d_gene: TRBD2
j_gene: TRBJ2-3
CDR3aa: CASSAGLAGGAADTQYF
CDR3nt: TGTGCCAGCAGCGCGGGACTAGCGGGAGGGGCGGCAGATACGCAGTATTTT

abundance: .
v_gene: TRBV6-5
d_gene: TRBD2
j_gene: TRBJ2-7
CDR3aa: CASRTSGTYEQYF
CDR3nt: TGTGCCAGCAGGACTAGCGGGACCTACGAGCAGTACTTC

abundance: .
v_gene: TRBV6-5
d_gene: .
j_gene: TRBJ1-4
CDR3aa: CASSDTGTQDEKLFF
CDR3nt: TGTGCCAGCAGCGACACCGGGACCCAGGACGAAAAACTGTTTTTT

abundance: .
v_gene: TRBV6-5
d_gene: .
j_gene: TRBJ2-7
CDR3aa: CASSARDYEQYF
CDR3nt: TGTGCCAGCAGTGCCAGGGACTACGAGCAGTACTTC